This passage covers 2 T cell receptor beta chains from one sample sequenced in a study of OX40 agonist ivuxolimab in advanced cancers. This table comes from immunoSEQ multiplex PCR, and its TCRdb copy is limited to in-frame clones, with some not included. The profile shows tens of thousands of clones, around 80% of them singletons. Material: CD4+ or CD8+ T cells sorted from blood, obtained in a trial of the OX40 agonist ivuxolimab. The origin of the receptors is an adult with an advanced solid tumor such as melanoma, head and neck, liver or kidney cancer.

Details on this clone: This CDR3 is also generated by other DNA sequences in the sample. The chain is built from TRBV5-6 and TRBJ2-5; TRBD2 matches at 12 bases. Germline V lookup: CDR1 SGHDT, CDR2 YYEEEE. The CDR3 is 15 residues long. V trimming: 7 bases; J trimming: 5 bases; junction bases outside the gene matches: 9. This CDR3 is CASGPLAGGPETQYF. CDR3 in DNA: TGTGCCAGCGGACCGCTAGCGGGGGGGCCGGAGACCCAGTACTTC.

The chain carries TRBV4-1 and TRBJ2-7; TRBD2 agrees at 9 bases. The germline V gene encodes CDR1 MGHRA and CDR2 YSYEKL. Trimming took 4 bases from V and 5 from J; bases not matched to a gene: 9. The length of the CDR3 is 15 residues. CDR3 amino acids: CASSPERREGDEQYF. As DNA, the CDR3 is TGCGCCAGCAGCCCCGAGCGGCGGGAGGGTGACGAGCAGTACTTC.